The clone carrying this T cell receptor beta chain came up once. This specimen belongs to a study of shared clonotypes between healthy human individuals. J was trimmed by 7 bases and V by 2 bases; bases with no gene match: 8. Germline assignment: CDR1 MDHEN and CDR2 SYDVKM. This CDR3 has 16 amino acids. Original processing methods: As immunoSEQ supplied junction-only sequences (without quality scores), filtering differed. Method: immunoSEQ multiplex PCR; TCRdb's copy keeps in-frame clones and lacks some. From that table come the V and J calls and clone size; the DNA was used to work out D and trimming. The sample holds millions of clones; over 90% are singletons and the top ten take 0.39%.

Specimen: naive CD4+ T cells from PBMCs. Subset noted: CD45RA+ positively selected. The receptor comes from a man between 18 and 29 years old in good health. Some clones in this sample may be carry-over from other donors' samples. The V gene is TRBV28, the J gene TRBJ1-4; 9 bases agree with TRBD1. The CDR3 bases are TGTGCCAGCAGTTTAGATTCTACGGGACAGGGTGAAAAACTGTTTTTT. As protein: CASSLDSTGQGEKLFF.